This is a list of T cell receptor beta chains from one sample in a study of low-dose radiotherapy and immunotherapy resistance in tumors. TCRdb redid the calling of the reads with MiXCR, one entry per CDR3 protein. The data show tens of thousands of distinct CDR3 sequences, less than 25% seen once. The sequencing here drew on PBMCs, taken after low-dose radiotherapy plus immunotherapy. These receptors were obtained from a female donor with ovarian cancer. The CDR3 runs from the conserved cysteine through the conserved F or W. D genes are given only for firm matches. Clone size appears in some rows only: once, few, many, or a class for an expanded clone.

13,many,TRBV30,TRBJ1-2,.,CAWRGTNDYGYTF,TGTGCCTGGAGGGGAACAAATGACTATGGCTACACCTTC
15,few,TRBV2,TRBJ2-7,.,CASRSGDSRGYEQYF,TGTGCCAGCAGGAGTGGCGACTCCCGGGGCTACGAGCAGTACTTC
12,.,TRBV10-3,TRBJ1-6,.,CAISTRDSPLHF,TGTGCCATCAGTACAAGGGATTCACCCCTCCACTTT
15,.,TRBV7-6,TRBJ2-7,.,CASSLEGPGTYEQYF,TGTGCCAGCAGCTTAGAGGGTCCGGGAACCTACGAGCAGTACTTC
15,many,TRBV3-1,TRBJ2-1,TRBD1,CASSQVGDRGGEQFF,TGTGCCAGCAGCCAAGTTGGGGACAGGGGTGGTGAGCAGTTCTTC
11,.,TRBV5-1,TRBJ1-2,.,CASSLEGGYTF,TGCGCCAGCAGCTTGGAAGGTGGCTACACCTTC
14,many,TRBV20-1,TRBJ2-2,.,CSARGGRETGELFF,TGCAGTGCTAGAGGGGGCAGGGAAACCGGGGAGCTGTTTTTT
13,many,TRBV5-1,TRBJ1-2,.,CASSLEVRDGYTF,TGCGCCAGCAGCTTGGAGGTCAGGGACGGCTACACCTTC
13,.,TRBV25-1,TRBJ1-1,.,CASSEWGDTEAFF,TGTGCCAGCAGTGAATGGGGGGACACTGAAGCTTTCTTT
14,.,TRBV18,TRBJ1-1,.,CASSPMVLFTEAFF,TGTGCCAGCTCACCAATGGTCCTCTTCACTGAAGCTTTCTTT
12,medium-sized,TRBV5-1,TRBJ2-5,.,CASSPDQETQYF,TGCGCCAGCAGCCCCGACCAAGAGACCCAGTACTTC
11,.,TRBV21-1,TRBJ2-7,.,CASSKTREQYF,TGTGCCAGCAGCAAAACAAGAGAGCAGTACTTC
13,.,TRBV11-2,TRBJ2-6,.,CASSLGGANVLTF,TGTGCCAGCAGCTTGGGTGGGGCCAACGTCCTGACTTTC
16,many,TRBV3-1,TRBJ1-3,TRBD1,CASSRTGGVSGNTIYF,TGTGCCAGCAGCCGGACAGGGGGTGTCTCTGGAAACACCATATATTTT
13,many,TRBV10-2,TRBJ1-1,.,CASTRQDFTEAFF,TGCGCCAGCACCAGACAGGATTTCACTGAAGCTTTCTTT
19,many,TRBV10-3,TRBJ2-6,.,CAISESTDRITVGANVLTF,TGTGCCATCAGTGAGTCGACTGACAGGATCACCGTTGGGGCCAACGTCCTGACTTTC
15,many,TRBV19,TRBJ2-3,TRBD2,CATNLIAGGPDTQYF,TGTGCCACCAACCTTATAGCGGGAGGCCCAGATACGCAGTATTTT
14,many,TRBV6-7,TRBJ1-1,TRBD1,CASSSARRTGEAFF,TGTGCCAGCAGTTCCGCGAGGAGGACAGGGGAAGCTTTCTTT
13,many,TRBV10-3,TRBJ1-4,.,CAISAGVAEKLFF,TGTGCCATCTCTGCGGGGGTGGCTGAAAAACTGTTTTTT
14,many,TRBV5-1,TRBJ2-5,.,CASSGGTQGETQYF,TGCGCCAGCAGCGGCGGGACTCAAGGAGAGACCCAGTACTTC